The sequence of this T cell receptor (beta chain) was determined in a study of blood T cells in healthy people across ages. The authors drew about 9.5 milliliters of peripheral blood from each donor. Germline-derived CDR1 and CDR2 are SGHTA and FQGNSA. V dropped 5 bases and J dropped 9; count of bases not matched to a gene: 13. The CDR3 extends over 16 amino acids. Sample-barcoded 5' priming and a J-beta primer mix drove a second PCR of roughly 7 to 11 cycles. Samples each returned at least 3 million CDR3-containing paired-end reads. TCRdb reprocessed the 5' RACE reads with MiXCR, giving one entry per CDR3 protein. The repertoire consists of about 770,000 distinct CDR3 sequences, with more than 40% occurring once and the leading ten covering about a fifth. Comment on this clonotype: Antigen unknown.

Overall study results and limits: Whereas aged donors had fewer naive CD4+ cells, long-lived donors had more of them and higher diversity. Researchers said unsorted PBMCs prevented a conclusive naive versus antigen-experienced comparison.

What was sequenced was blood. The V gene is TRBV7-2, the J gene TRBJ2-1; TRBD2 matches 10 bases. The sequence was obtained from a man between 60 and 75 years old in good health. The DNA of the CDR3 is TGTGCCAGCAGCCCACTAGCGGGGAACCGTGGGAGTGAGCAGTTCTTC. Translated, it gives CASSPLAGNRGSEQFF.